The 12 T cell receptor beta chains presented below share a single source sample, sequenced in a study of blood T cell repertoires in COVID-19. Clones were sequenced by immunoSEQ multiplex PCR, and TCRdb holds only the in-frame ones, with some missing. The sample yields about 200,000 clones, over 70% seen once. Sequenced input: peripheral blood. The receptors derive from a man in his sixties with acute or convalescent COVID-19.

The chain carries TRBV4-3 and TRBJ2-7; 9 bases line up with TRBD1. With 2 bases clipped from V and 3 bases from J, the junction kept 11 bases outside the gene matches. Germline assignment: CDR1 LGHNA and CDR2 YSLEER. CDR3 length: 17 residues. CDR3 residues: CASSQQPLTGGGYEQYF. The CDR3, as DNA: TGCGCCAGCAGCCAACAACCACTTACAGGGGGCGGCTACGAGCAGTACTTC.

V usage is TRBV4-3 and J usage is TRBJ1-2, with D unresolved. Deletions cut 4 bases from V and 1 base from J, with 13 bases between. CDR3 length: 15 amino acids. CDR1 LGHNA and CDR2 YSLEER come from the germline V gene. CDR3 nucleotides: TGCGCCAGCAGCCCCCGGGGAGGGAGTAACTATGGCTACACCTTC. It encodes CASSPRGGSNYGYTF.

V gene TRBV6-5 combines with J gene TRBJ1-1; TRBD1 matches at 7 bases. This CDR3 comprises 14 residues. Looked up from germline, CDR1 is MNHEY and CDR2 is SVGAGI. J was trimmed by 1 base and V by 10 bases; bases with no gene match: 9. In DNA form, the CDR3 reads TGTGCCACCTCTACGGGACAGCAGAACACTGAAGCTTTCTTT. It specifies CATSTGQQNTEAFF.

This sequence joins TRBV5-1 and TRBJ2-3; tentative D call: TRBD2 (5 bases). V was clipped by 0 bases and J by 0 bases, with 11 bases between them. The CDR3 extends over 16 amino acids. Germline values: CDR1 SGHRS, CDR2 YFSETQ. The CDR3: CASSLAASGSTDTQYF. The CDR3 DNA is TGCGCCAGCAGCTTGGCTGCCAGCGGCAGCACAGATACGCAGTATTTT.

The rearrangement joins TRBV5-4 to TRBJ2-7; 10 bases line up with TRBD2. Germline CDR1 reads SGHNT; CDR2 reads YYREEE (reference sequence). V shed 2 bases and J 2 bases; nucleotides not matched to a gene: 7. CDR3 size: 16 residues. The CDR3: CASSLDSGGIAYEQYF. In DNA form, the CDR3 reads TGTGCCAGCAGCTTAGATAGCGGGGGGATCGCCTACGAGCAGTACTTC.

The gene calls are TRBV12-5 and TRBJ2-1, with TRBD1 matching 10 bases. This CDR3 contains 15 residues. CDR1 and CDR2 from the germline V gene are LGHNT and FRNRAP. V lost 5 bases to trimming and J lost 7 bases; unmatched junction nucleotides: 8. CDR3 region: CASGPGTGDWNEQFF. The CDR3 region has the DNA TGTGCTAGTGGTCCGGGGACAGGGGATTGGAATGAGCAGTTCTTC.

The CDR3 nucleotides are TGCGCCAGCAGCTCTGTAGGGACAGGGAACCCCTACGAGCAGTACTTC. This gives the protein CASSSVGTGNPYEQYF. This rearrangement joins TRBV5-1 to TRBJ2-7; 9 bases are shared with TRBD1. The J segment lost 2 bases and the V segment lost 3 bases, leaving 9 bases of the junction unmatched. The germline CDR1 and CDR2 sequences are SGHRS and YFSETQ. This CDR3 comprises 16 residues.

V usage is TRBV2 and J usage is TRBJ1-2; possibly TRBD1 for D (5 bases). Trimming took 5 bases from V and 4 from J, leaving 11 bases between them. Germline V CDR1 and CDR2: SNHLY, FYNNEI. The CDR3 consists of 13 residues. CDR3 DNA sequence: TGTGCCAGCAGTCCGGGACTATCCTATGGCTACACCTTC. Amino acids: CASSPGLSYGYTF.

The table lists this clone with a count of one. The chain employs TRBV19 and TRBJ2-1; possibly TRBD2 for D (6 bases). Deletions cut 2 bases from V and 6 bases from J, with 14 bases between. The CDR3 is made up of 15 amino acids. Germline-derived CDR1 and CDR2 are LNHDA and SQIVND (reference sequence). The CDR3 coding sequence is TGTGCCAGTAGTATACAGGAGGGCCGCTTCAATGAGCAGTTCTTC. This sequence encodes CASSIQEGRFNEQFF.

The chain couples TRBV18 to TRBJ1-4; 7 bases align to TRBD1. The CDR3 spans 16 residues. From germline, CDR1 is KGHSH and CDR2 LQKENI. Losses at the gene ends were 2 bases for V and 0 bases for J; bases not matched to a gene: 3. CDR3 residues: CASSPRQGSTNEKLFF. CDR3 DNA sequence: TGTGCCAGCTCACCAAGACAGGGCTCAACTAATGAAAAACTGTTTTTT.

V usage is TRBV19 and J usage is TRBJ2-1; 12 bases match TRBD1. The CDR3 spans 15 residues. In germline, CDR1 is LNHDA, CDR2 SQIVND (reference sequence). V dropped 4 bases and J dropped 9; count of bases not matched to a gene: 7. Written as DNA, the CDR3 is TGTGCCAGTAGTACGGGGACAGGGGGCATAGGTGAGCAGTTCTTC. This encodes CASSTGTGGIGEQFF. Looking up the rest from reference TRBV19 and TRBJ2-1 gives the full variable domain: DGGITQSPKYLFRKEGQNVTLSCEQNLNHDAMYWYRQDPGQGLRLIYYSQIVNDFQKGDIAEGYSVSREKKESFPLTVTSAQKNPTAFYLCASSTGTGGIGEQFFGPGTRLTVL.

The chain is built from TRBV5-5 and TRBJ1-1; 7 bases map to TRBD1. The CDR3 loop spans 15 amino acids. V dropped 4 bases and J dropped 4; count of bases not matched to a gene: 10. Germline assignment: CDR1 SGHKS and CDR2 YYEKEE (reference sequence). CDR3 nucleotide sequence: TGTGCCAGCAGCCCGCTTGCAGGGGGAGGCACTGAAGCTTTCTTT. Protein sequence: CASSPLAGGGTEAFF.